This T cell receptor beta chain was identified in a study of blood T cell repertoires in COVID-19. Per the original methods: Estimated nucleated cell counts came from reference gene primer amplification. The table came from immunoSEQ multiplex PCR; TCRdb's copy has only in-frame clones and leaves some out. That table is the source of V, J and clone size, and D and trimming were worked out from the DNA. The sample includes 200,000 to 250,000 clones, around three quarters of them seen just once. Looked up from germline, CDR1 is SGDLS and CDR2 is YYNGEE. Trimming took 3 bases from V and 2 from J; bases not matched to a gene: 6. The CDR3 contains 15 residues.

This TCR came from a woman in her 70s with acute or convalescent COVID-19. The chain carries TRBV9 and TRBJ2-3, with 7 bases identical to TRBD2. The sample comprised peripheral blood. CDR3 amino acids: CASSDSGLLTDTQYF. CDR3 nucleotide sequence: TGTGCCAGCAGCGATAGCGGGCTCCTCACAGATACGCAGTATTTT.